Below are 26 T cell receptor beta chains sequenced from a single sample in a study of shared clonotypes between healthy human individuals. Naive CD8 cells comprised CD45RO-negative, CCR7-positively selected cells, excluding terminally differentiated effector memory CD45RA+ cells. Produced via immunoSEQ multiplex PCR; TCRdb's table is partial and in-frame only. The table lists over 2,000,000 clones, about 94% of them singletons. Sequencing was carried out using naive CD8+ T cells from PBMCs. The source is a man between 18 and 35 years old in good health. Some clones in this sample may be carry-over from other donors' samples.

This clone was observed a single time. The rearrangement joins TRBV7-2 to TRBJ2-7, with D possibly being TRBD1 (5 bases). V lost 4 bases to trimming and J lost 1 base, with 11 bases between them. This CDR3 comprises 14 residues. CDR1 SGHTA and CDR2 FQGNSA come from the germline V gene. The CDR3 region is CASSSVGLSYEQYF. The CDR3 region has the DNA TGTGCCAGCAGCTCTGTGGGGCTATCCTACGAGCAGTACTTC.

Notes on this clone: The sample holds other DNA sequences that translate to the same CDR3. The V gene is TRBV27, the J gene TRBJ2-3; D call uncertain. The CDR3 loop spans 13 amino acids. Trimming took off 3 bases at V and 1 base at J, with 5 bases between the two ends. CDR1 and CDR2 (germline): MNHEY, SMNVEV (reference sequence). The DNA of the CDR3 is TGTGCCAGCAGTTTTTCCGGCACAGATACGCAGTATTTT. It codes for CASSFSGTDTQYF.

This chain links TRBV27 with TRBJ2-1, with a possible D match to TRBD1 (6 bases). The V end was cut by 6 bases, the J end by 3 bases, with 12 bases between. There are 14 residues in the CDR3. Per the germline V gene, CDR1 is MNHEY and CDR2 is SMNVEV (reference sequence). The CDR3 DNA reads TGTGCCAGCAGAAACAGGGCTGACTACAATGAGCAGTTCTTC. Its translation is CASRNRADYNEQFF.

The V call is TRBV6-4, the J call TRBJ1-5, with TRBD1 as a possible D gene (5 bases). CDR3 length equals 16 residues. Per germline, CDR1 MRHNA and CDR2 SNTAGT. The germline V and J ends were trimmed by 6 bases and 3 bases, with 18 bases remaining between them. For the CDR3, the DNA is TGTGCCAGCAGCCAGATACAGGCTTGGAACAATCAGCCCCAGCATTTT. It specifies CASSQIQAWNNQPQHF.

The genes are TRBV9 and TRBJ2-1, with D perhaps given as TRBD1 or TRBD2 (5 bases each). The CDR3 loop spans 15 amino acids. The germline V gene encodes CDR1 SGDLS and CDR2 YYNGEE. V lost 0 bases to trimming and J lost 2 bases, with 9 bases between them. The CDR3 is CASSVGLGAYNEQFF. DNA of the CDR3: TGTGCCAGCAGCGTAGGGTTGGGGGCCTACAATGAGCAGTTCTTC.

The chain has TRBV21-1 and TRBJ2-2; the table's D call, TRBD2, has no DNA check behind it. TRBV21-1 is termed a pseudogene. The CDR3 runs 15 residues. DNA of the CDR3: TGTGCCAGCAGCTTAGACTGGGGGAGGACCGGGGAGCTGTTTTTT. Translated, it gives CASSLDWGRTGELFF.

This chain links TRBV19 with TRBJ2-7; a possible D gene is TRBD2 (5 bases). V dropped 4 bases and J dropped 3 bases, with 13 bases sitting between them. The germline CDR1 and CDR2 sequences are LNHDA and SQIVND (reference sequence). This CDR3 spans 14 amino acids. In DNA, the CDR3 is TGTGCCAGTAGTACTTTCGGACTCTACTACGAGCAGTACTTC. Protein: CASSTFGLYYEQYF.

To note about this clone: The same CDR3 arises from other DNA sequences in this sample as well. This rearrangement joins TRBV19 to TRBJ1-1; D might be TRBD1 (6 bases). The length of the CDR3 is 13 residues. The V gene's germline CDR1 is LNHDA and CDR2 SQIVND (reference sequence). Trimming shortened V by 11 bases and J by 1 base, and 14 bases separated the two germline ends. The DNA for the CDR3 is TGTGCCTCCCGAGGGGGAGGGAACACTGAAGCTTTCTTT. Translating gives CASRGGGNTEAFF.

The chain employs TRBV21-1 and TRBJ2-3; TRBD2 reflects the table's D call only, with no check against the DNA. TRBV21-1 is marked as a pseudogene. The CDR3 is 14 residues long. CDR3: CATQGRGVADTQYF. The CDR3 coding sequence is TGTGCCACCCAGGGGCGGGGGGTTGCAGATACGCAGTATTTT.

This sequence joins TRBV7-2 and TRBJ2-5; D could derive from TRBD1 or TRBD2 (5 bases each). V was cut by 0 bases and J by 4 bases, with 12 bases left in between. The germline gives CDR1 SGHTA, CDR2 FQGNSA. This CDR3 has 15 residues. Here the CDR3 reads CASSLAVGAPETQYF. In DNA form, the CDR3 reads TGTGCCAGCAGCTTAGCCGTCGGGGCCCCAGAGACCCAGTACTTC.

The CDR3, as DNA: TGCAGCGTTGCGAATGGCTATGGCTACACCTTC. Protein product: CSVANGYGYTF. The chain recombines TRBV29-1 with TRBJ1-2; D unclear. Trimming removed 4 bases at V and 4 bases at J, with 7 bases between. Per germline, CDR1 SQVTM and CDR2 ANQGSEA. CDR3 length equals 11 residues.

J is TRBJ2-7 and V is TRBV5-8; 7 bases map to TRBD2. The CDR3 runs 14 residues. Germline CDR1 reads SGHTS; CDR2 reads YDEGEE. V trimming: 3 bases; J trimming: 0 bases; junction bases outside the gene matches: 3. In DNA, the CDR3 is TGTGCCAGCAGCTCCCGGGACTACTCCTACGAGCAGTACTTC. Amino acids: CASSSRDYSYEQYF.

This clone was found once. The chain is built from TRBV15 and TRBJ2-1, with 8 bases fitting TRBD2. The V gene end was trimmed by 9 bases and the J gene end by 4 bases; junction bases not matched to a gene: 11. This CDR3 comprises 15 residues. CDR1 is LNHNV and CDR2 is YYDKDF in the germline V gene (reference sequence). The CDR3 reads CATRGEAGEYNEQFF. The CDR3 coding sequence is TGTGCCACGAGAGGGGAAGCGGGAGAGTACAATGAGCAGTTCTTC.

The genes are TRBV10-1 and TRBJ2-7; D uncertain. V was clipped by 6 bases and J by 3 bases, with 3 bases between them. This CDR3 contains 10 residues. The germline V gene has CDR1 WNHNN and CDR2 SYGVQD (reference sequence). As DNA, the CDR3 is TGCGCCAGCAGAAACTACGAGCAGTACTTC. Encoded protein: CASRNYEQYF.

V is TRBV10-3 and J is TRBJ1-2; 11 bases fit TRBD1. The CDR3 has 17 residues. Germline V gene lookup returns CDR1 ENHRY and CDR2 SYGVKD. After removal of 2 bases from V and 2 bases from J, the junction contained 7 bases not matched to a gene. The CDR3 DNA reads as TGTGCCATCAGTGAGCGGACAGGGGGCGCGTTAAACTATGGCTACACCTTC. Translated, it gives CAISERTGGALNYGYTF.

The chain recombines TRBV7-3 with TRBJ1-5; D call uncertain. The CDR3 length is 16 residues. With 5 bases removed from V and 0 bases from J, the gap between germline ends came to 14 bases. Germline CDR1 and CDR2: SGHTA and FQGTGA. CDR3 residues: CASSPPLSYSNQPQHF. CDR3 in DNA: TGTGCCAGCAGCCCCCCCCTAAGTTATAGCAATCAGCCCCAGCATTTT.

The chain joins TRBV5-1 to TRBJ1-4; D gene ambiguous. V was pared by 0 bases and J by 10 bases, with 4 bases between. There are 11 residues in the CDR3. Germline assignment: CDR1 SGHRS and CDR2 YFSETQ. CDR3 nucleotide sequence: TGCGCCAGCAGCTTGGCGGGAAAACTGTTTTTT. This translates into CASSLAGKLFF. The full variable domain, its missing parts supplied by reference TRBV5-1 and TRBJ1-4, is KAGVTQTPRYLIKTRGQQVTLSCSPISGHRSVSWYQQTPGQGLQFLFEYFSETQRNKGNFPGRFSGRQFSNSRSEMNVSTLELGDSALYLCASSLAGKLFFGSGTQLSVL.

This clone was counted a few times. The CDR3: CASSGGPDEQFF. DNA for the CDR3: TGTGCCAGCAGCGGGGGACCCGATGAGCAGTTCTTC. This chain links TRBV5-6 with TRBJ2-1; D may match TRBD1 or TRBD2 (5 bases each). From germline, CDR1 is SGHDT and CDR2 YYEEEE. The CDR3 contains 12 residues. V lost 4 bases, J lost 8 bases, and 10 bases lay in between.

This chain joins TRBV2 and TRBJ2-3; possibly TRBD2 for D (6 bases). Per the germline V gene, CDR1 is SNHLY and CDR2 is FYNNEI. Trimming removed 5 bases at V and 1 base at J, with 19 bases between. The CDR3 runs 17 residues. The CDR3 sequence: CASSQLALARGTDTQYF. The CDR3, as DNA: TGTGCCAGCAGTCAACTGGCCCTAGCGAGGGGCACAGATACGCAGTATTTT.

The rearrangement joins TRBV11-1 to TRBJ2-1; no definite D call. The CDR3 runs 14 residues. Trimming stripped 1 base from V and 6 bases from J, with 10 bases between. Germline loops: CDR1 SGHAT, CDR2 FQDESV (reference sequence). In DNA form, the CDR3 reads TGTGCCAGCAGCTTAGGACAAATAGGCAATGAGCAGTTCTTC. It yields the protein CASSLGQIGNEQFF.

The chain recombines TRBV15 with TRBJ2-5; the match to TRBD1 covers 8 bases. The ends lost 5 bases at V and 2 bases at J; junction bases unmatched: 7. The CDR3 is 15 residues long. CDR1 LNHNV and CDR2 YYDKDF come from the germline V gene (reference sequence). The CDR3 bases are TGTGCCACCAGCCCAGGGGGCTTTGGGCAAGAGACCCAGTACTTC. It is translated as CATSPGGFGQETQYF.

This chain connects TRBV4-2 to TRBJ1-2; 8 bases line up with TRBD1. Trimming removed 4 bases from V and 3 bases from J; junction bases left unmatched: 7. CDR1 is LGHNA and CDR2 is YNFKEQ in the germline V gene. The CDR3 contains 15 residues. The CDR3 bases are TGTGCCAGCAGCCTACAGGGGGAGCCTGACTATGGCTACACCTTC. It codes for CASSLQGEPDYGYTF.

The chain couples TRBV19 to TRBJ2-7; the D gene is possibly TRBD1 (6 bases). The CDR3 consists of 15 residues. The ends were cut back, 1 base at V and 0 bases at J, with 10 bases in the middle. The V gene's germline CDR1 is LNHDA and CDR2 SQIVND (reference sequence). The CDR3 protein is CASSIAGDLSYEQYF. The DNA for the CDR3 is TGTGCCAGTAGTATAGCAGGGGACCTCTCCTACGAGCAGTACTTC.

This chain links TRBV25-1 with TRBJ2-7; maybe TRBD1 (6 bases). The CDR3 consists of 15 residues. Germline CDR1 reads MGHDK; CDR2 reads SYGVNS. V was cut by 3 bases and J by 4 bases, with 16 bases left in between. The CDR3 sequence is CASSDPAGETYEQYF. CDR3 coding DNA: TGTGCCAGCAGTGATCCGGCAGGGGAAACTTACGAGCAGTACTTC.

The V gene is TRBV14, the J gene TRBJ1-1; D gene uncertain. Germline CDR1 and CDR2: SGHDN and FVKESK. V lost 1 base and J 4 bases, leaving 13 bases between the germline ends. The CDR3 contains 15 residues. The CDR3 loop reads CASSQVAGVVTEAFF. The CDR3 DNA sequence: TGTGCCAGCAGCCAAGTCGCCGGGGTGGTCACTGAAGCTTTCTTT. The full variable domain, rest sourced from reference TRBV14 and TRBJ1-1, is EAGVTQFPSHSVIEKGQTVTLRCDPISGHDNLYWYRRVMGKEIKFLLHFVKESKQDESGMPNNRFLAERTGGTYSTLKVQPAELEDSGVYFCASSQVAGVVTEAFFGQGTRLTVV.

The CDR3: CASSEAATLQALNTEAFF. DNA of the CDR3: TGTGCCAGCAGTGAAGCGGCGACCCTACAGGCGTTGAACACTGAAGCTTTCTTT. The chain combines TRBV2 with TRBJ1-1; D possibly corresponds to TRBD1 (5 bases). The CDR3 extends over 18 amino acids. Germline assignment: CDR1 SNHLY and CDR2 FYNNEI. The ends were cut back, 0 bases at V and 0 bases at J, with 17 bases in the middle.